This T cell receptor beta chain was captured in a study of blood T cell repertoires in COVID-19. About the study: Researchers got acute and convalescent COVID-19 samples from the United States, Italy and Spain.

Produced via immunoSEQ multiplex PCR; TCRdb's table is partial and in-frame only. This sample yields around 200,000 clones, of which 86% are seen a single time; about 7% belongs to the top ten. The germline CDR1 and CDR2 sequences are SGHRS and YFSETQ. This CDR3 spans 15 amino acids. V lost 1 base to trimming and J lost 9 bases; unmatched junction nucleotides: 4. The receptor comes from a woman older than 75 in a cohort sampled during active or convalescent COVID-19. Sequencing used peripheral blood. The chain uses TRBV5-1 and TRBJ2-4, with 13 bases lining up with TRBD2. CDR3 in DNA: TGCGCCAGCAGCTTGACTAGCGGGGGGGCGAGCATTCAGTACTTC. It is translated as CASSLTSGGASIQYF.